The subject of this entry is one TCR beta chain. The antigen is undetermined. MiXCR, run by TCRdb on the 5' RACE reads, gives a single entry per CDR3 protein. The data show approximately 500,000 distinct CDR3 sequences, approximately 25% seen once. This sample stems from a study of T-cell memory formation after mild COVID-19. Whole-study findings and limits: Cross-reactive memory seemingly joined, as some responding clones were found in pre-infection memory.

This CDR3 spans 13 amino acids. Trimming removed 3 bases at V and 5 bases at J, with 7 bases between. Germline-derived CDR1 and CDR2 are KGHDR and SFDVKD. This sequence joins TRBV24-1 and TRBJ2-1; D not certain. The receptor was isolated from an adult woman who had mild COVID-19 (a few samples of this study predate the infection). Cell type and time point are not known. The sequenced sample consisted of PBMCs or a T cell subset sorted from them (not recorded which). CDR3 residues: CATSDLRNNEQFF. The DNA of the CDR3 is TGTGCCACCAGTGATCTGAGGAACAATGAGCAGTTCTTC.